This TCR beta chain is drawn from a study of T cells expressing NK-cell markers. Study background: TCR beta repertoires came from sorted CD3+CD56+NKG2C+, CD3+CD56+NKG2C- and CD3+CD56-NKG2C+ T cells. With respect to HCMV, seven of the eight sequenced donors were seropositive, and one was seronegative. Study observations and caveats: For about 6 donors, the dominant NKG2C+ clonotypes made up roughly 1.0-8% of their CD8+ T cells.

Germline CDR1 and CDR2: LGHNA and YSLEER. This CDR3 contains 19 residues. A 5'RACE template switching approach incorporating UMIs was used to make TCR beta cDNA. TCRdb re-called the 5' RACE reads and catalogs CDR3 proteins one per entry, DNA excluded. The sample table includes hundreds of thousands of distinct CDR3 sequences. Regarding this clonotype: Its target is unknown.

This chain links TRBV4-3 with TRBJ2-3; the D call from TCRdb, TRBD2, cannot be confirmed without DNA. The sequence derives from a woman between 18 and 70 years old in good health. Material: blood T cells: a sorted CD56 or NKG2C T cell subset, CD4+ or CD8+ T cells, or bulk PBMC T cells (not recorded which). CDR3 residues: CASSQEFTSGSIGTDTQYF.